A selection of T cell receptor beta chains follows, all from one sample in a study of blood T cell repertoires in COVID-19. Using immunoSEQ multiplex PCR, the repertoire was profiled, and TCRdb retains in-frame clones only, with some absent. The top ten hold 3% of the sample, which has about 360,000 clones, more than 75% seen once. The sequenced material came from peripheral blood. These receptors were taken from a human donor in a cohort sampled during active COVID-19. Both conserved end residues are part of each CDR3. D genes are given only for firm matches. Only some rows state a clone size, as once, few, many or a class for expanded clones.

j_call clone_size d_call v_call cdr3_aa cdr3_nt
TRBJ1-2 NA NA TRBV30 CAVRGYNYGYTF TGTGCCGTTAGGGGATATAACTATGGCTACACCTTC
TRBJ2-1 NA TRBD2 TRBV30 CAGSSSGIEQFF TGTGCCGGGTCCTCGAGCGGGATAGAGCAGTTCTTC
TRBJ2-3 NA TRBD2 TRBV5-1 CASSLAGVPDTQYF TGCGCCAGCAGCCTAGCGGGGGTTCCAGATACGCAGTATTTT
TRBJ2-7 NA NA TRBV28 CATRRGPLDEQYF TGTGCCACCCGGCGGGGACCGCTGGACGAGCAGTACTTC
TRBJ2-7 NA TRBD1 TRBV5-1 CASSITGTESYEQYF TGCGCCAGCAGCATTACCGGGACAGAATCCTACGAGCAGTACTTC
TRBJ2-3 NA NA TRBV5-1 CASSRQGGRTDTQYF TGCGCCAGCAGCCGCCAGGGAGGTCGTACAGATACGCAGTATTTT
TRBJ1-1 NA NA TRBV5-5 CASSLATGNLYTEAFF TGTGCCAGCAGCTTGGCCACAGGGAATCTGTACACTGAAGCTTTCTTT
TRBJ2-3 once TRBD1 TRBV10-3 CAIRKTGVGNTDTQYF TGTGCCATCAGAAAAACAGGGGTCGGAAACACAGATACGCAGTATTTT
TRBJ2-5 NA TRBD2 TRBV27 CASSFQRGNQETQYF TGTGCCAGCAGTTTCCAGCGGGGGAACCAAGAGACCCAGTACTTC
TRBJ2-7 few TRBD2 TRBV27 CASSSTGTSGFLFSEQYF TGTGCCAGCAGTTCAACCGGGACTAGTGGCTTCTTGTTCTCCGAGCAGTACTTC
TRBJ2-2 NA NA TRBV29-1 CSAVGGPGGKGTGELFF TGCAGCGCCGTTGGGGGGCCGGGAGGAAAAGGCACCGGGGAGCTGTTTTTT
TRBJ2-4 once TRBD1 TRBV7-8 CASSLGTGQNIQYF TGTGCCAGCAGCCTTGGGACAGGGCAAAACATTCAGTACTTC
TRBJ1-2 once NA TRBV5-5 CASREGRGYTF TGTGCCAGCCGAGAGGGTCGCGGCTACACCTTC
TRBJ1-3 NA TRBD1 TRBV4-1 CASRHGTGAGNTIYF TGCGCCAGCAGACACGGGACAGGGGCGGGAAACACCATATATTTT
TRBJ2-1 NA NA TRBV5-4 CASSLFDREDNEQFF TGTGCCAGCAGCTTGTTCGACAGGGAGGACAATGAGCAGTTCTTC
TRBJ2-3 NA NA TRBV15 CATSRTRWADTQYF TGTGCCACCAGCAGGACTCGGTGGGCAGATACGCAGTATTTT
TRBJ2-1 NA NA TRBV14 CASSQATVYNEQFF TGTGCCAGCAGCCAAGCAACTGTCTACAATGAGCAGTTCTTC
TRBJ2-3 NA NA TRBV7-7 CASRPSRAGRVSDTQYF TGTGCTAGCAGACCCTCCAGGGCGGGGCGGGTGTCAGATACGCAGTATTTT
TRBJ1-2 few TRBD1 TRBV4-2 CASSQDARGPSGGYGYTF TGTGCCAGCAGCCAAGATGCACGTGGGCCGTCAGGGGGCTATGGCTACACCTTC
TRBJ2-1 NA NA TRBV12-3/TRBV12-4 CASSLADYNEQFF TGTGCCAGCAGCCTGGCGGATTACAATGAGCAGTTCTTC
TRBJ2-3 NA NA TRBV24-1 CATSDGLSTDTQYF TGTGCCACCAGTGACGGACTTAGCACAGATACGCAGTATTTT
TRBJ2-7 NA NA TRBV21-1 CASSPRAGGKSGEQYF TGTGCCAGCAGCCCTCGAGCGGGAGGGAAGTCAGGCGAGCAGTACTTC
TRBJ2-7 NA TRBD2 TRBV4-2 CASSQVGGAGGSEQYF TGTGCCAGCAGCCAAGTTGGGGGAGCGGGAGGTTCCGAGCAGTACTTC
TRBJ1-6 NA TRBD1 TRBV30 CAWRTGVNSPLHF TGTGCCTGGAGGACAGGGGTGAATTCACCCCTCCACTTT
TRBJ2-7 NA TRBD2 TRBV29-1 CSGTRGGLDEQYF TGCAGCGGGACACGGGGGGGCCTCGACGAGCAGTACTTC
TRBJ1-1 NA NA TRBV5-4 CASSSTKDSTEAFF TGTGCCAGCAGCTCTACTAAGGACAGCACTGAAGCTTTCTTT
TRBJ2-2 NA TRBD2 TRBV28 CASSIAGGYGELFF TGTGCCAGCAGTATAGCGGGAGGGTACGGGGAGCTGTTTTTT
TRBJ2-1 NA NA TRBV6-1 CASSEVGRSSYNEQFF TGTGCCAGCAGTGAGGTCGGCCGGAGCTCCTACAATGAGCAGTTCTTC
TRBJ2-7 NA TRBD1 TRBV29-1 CSAKGAGYSSYEQYF TGCAGCGCTAAGGGGGCGGGCTATAGCTCCTACGAGCAGTACTTC
TRBJ1-2 NA TRBD1 TRBV19 CASRAGTGGLYGYTF TGTGCCAGTAGAGCCGGGACAGGGGGCCTCTATGGCTACACCTTC
TRBJ1-3 once TRBD1 TRBV30 CAWSADREVVYQGNTIYF TGTGCCTGGAGCGCAGACAGGGAGGTGGTTTATCAAGGAAACACCATATATTTT
TRBJ2-3 NA NA TRBV12-3/TRBV12-4 CASSLARTDTQYF TGTGCCAGCAGTTTAGCGAGAACAGATACGCAGTATTTT
TRBJ2-7 NA NA TRBV10-3 CAISPCGVCEQYF TGTGCCATCAGCCCATGCGGGGTGTGCGAGCAGTACTTC
TRBJ2-7 NA TRBD2 TRBV11-1 CASSQRGDSYEQYF TGTGCCAGCAGCCAGCGGGGGGACTCCTACGAGCAGTACTTC
TRBJ2-1 NA TRBD1 TRBV5-6 CASSFWAGGSYNEQFF TGTGCCAGCAGCTTTTGGGCAGGGGGTTCCTACAATGAGCAGTTCTTC
TRBJ1-1 NA TRBD1 TRBV10-2 CASRTGFDTEAFF TGCGCCAGCCGGACAGGATTTGACACTGAAGCTTTCTTT
TRBJ2-1 few NA TRBV5-1 CASSLEGRAGDEQFF TGCGCCAGCAGCTTGGAAGGCAGGGCTGGCGATGAGCAGTTCTTC
TRBJ2-7 few NA TRBV29-1 CSVKLTYEQYF TGCAGCGTCAAGCTAACCTACGAGCAGTACTTC
TRBJ1-3 NA NA TRBV10-3 CAISESSFAIRVSGNTIYF TGTGCCATCAGTGAGTCGTCTTTTGCGATCCGGGTTTCTGGAAACACCATATATTTT
TRBJ2-4 NA TRBD1 TRBV11-2 CASSSYRGRFGLAKNIQYF TGTGCCAGCAGCTCCTACAGGGGGCGTTTTGGTCTAGCCAAAAACATTCAGTACTTC
TRBJ1-1 NA NA TRBV12-3/TRBV12-4 CASSFSEGEAFF TGTGCCAGCAGTTTCAGTGAGGGAGAAGCTTTCTTT
TRBJ2-3 NA TRBD2 TRBV5-1 CASGAGVTDTQYF TGCGCCAGCGGGGCGGGGGTCACAGATACGCAGTATTTT
TRBJ2-2 NA NA TRBV9 CASSVSAVTGELFF TGTGCCAGCAGCGTGAGCGCGGTTACCGGGGAGCTGTTTTTT
TRBJ2-3 NA TRBD2 TRBV6-5 CASRGTSGGTDTQYF TGTGCCAGCAGGGGGACTAGCGGGGGAACAGATACGCAGTATTTT
TRBJ1-2 NA NA TRBV2 CASSGQAYGYTF TGTGCCAGCAGTGGACAAGCCTATGGCTACACCTTC
TRBJ2-3 NA TRBD2 TRBV5-1 CASSLSGLESTDTQYF TGCGCCAGCAGCTTATCCGGACTAGAGAGCACAGATACGCAGTATTTT
TRBJ2-2 once NA TRBV7-9 CASTTKSGRYTGELFF TGTGCCAGCACCACAAAAAGCGGACGGTACACCGGGGAGCTGTTTTTT
TRBJ2-7 NA NA TRBV5-6 CASSDGLPYEQYF TGTGCCAGCAGCGACGGACTCCCCTACGAGCAGTACTTC
TRBJ2-5 NA TRBD2 TRBV2 CASSPSGGSGETQYF TGTGCCAGCAGTCCTAGCGGGGGGAGCGGGGAGACCCAGTACTTC
TRBJ1-1 NA TRBD1 TRBV2 CASSEPGTGNTEAFF TGTGCCAGCAGTGAACCCGGGACAGGGAACACTGAAGCTTTCTTT
TRBJ1-1 NA TRBD1 TRBV18 CASSGGGATNTEAFF TGTGCCAGCTCTGGAGGGGGCGCGACTAACACTGAAGCTTTCTTT
TRBJ1-1 few TRBD1 TRBV6-6 CASTPGQGLRTEAFF TGTGCCAGCACTCCAGGACAGGGGCTAAGGACTGAAGCTTTCTTT
TRBJ2-5 NA NA TRBV6-5 CASSLQETQYF TGTGCCAGCAGTTTACAAGAGACCCAGTACTTC
TRBJ1-4 few NA TRBV4-1 CASSPPQGSNEKLFF TGCGCCAGCAGCCCCCCGCAGGGGTCAAATGAAAAACTGTTTTTT